These 27 T cell receptor beta chains originate from one sample sequenced in a study of shared clonotypes between healthy human individuals. Profiling relied on immunoSEQ multiplex PCR, and the TCRdb table lists in-frame clones only, not all of them. The data hold around 700,000 clones, with about 74% observed a single time. Sequenced sample: memory CD4+ T cells sorted from blood. Subset defined: CD45RA-negative fraction. The receptor source for this set is a woman in her thirties in good health.

J is TRBJ2-5 and V is TRBV25-1, with 8 nucleotides matching TRBD1. The end of the DNA is better explained by TRBJ2-7, so the J call may be wrong. CDR1 is MGHDK, CDR2 SYGVNS, per germline. The CDR3 loop spans 14 amino acids. The CDR3 DNA follows: TGTGCCAGCACCAATGACAGGGGACCCTACGAGCAGTACTTC. Its protein is CASTNDRGPYEQYF.

The chain is built from TRBV28 and TRBJ1-3; D is uncertain. V lost 7 bases, J lost 0 bases, and 10 bases lay in between. Looked up from germline, CDR1 is MDHEN and CDR2 is SYDVKM. CDR3 length: 14 residues. The CDR3 here is CASTPRYSGNTIYF. In DNA form, the CDR3 reads TGTGCCAGCACCCCACGCTACTCTGGAAACACCATATATTTT. The variable domain in full, completed from reference TRBV28 and TRBJ1-3, reads DVKVTQSSRYLVKRTGEKVFLECVQDMDHENMFWYRQDPGLGLRLIYFSYDVKMKEKGDIPEGYSVSREKKERFSLILESASTNQTSMYLCASTPRYSGNTIYFGEGSWLTVV.

This chain connects TRBV4-2 to TRBJ2-2; D gene ambiguous. Germline lookup yields CDR1 LGHNA and CDR2 YNFKEQ. Trimming cost V 0 bases and J 2 bases, with 4 bases left between them. The CDR3 loop spans 14 amino acids. This chain's CDR3 is CASSQDRNTGELFF. The CDR3 DNA follows: TGTGCCAGCAGCCAAGACCGCAACACCGGGGAGCTGTTTTTT.

The rearrangement uses TRBV7-8 and TRBJ2-3, with no clear D. Between the trimmed V and J ends, which lost 4 bases and 2 bases, there was a span of 10 bases. The germline V gene encodes CDR1 SGHVS and CDR2 FQNEAQ. The CDR3 runs to 14 residues. DNA for the CDR3: TGTGCCAGCAGCTCCGGTTTGACCACAGATACGCAGTATTTT. This gives the protein CASSSGLTTDTQYF.

Here the CDR3 DNA reads TGTGCCAGCAGTGGGGGAGACAGGGGTCCGGAGACCCAGTACTTC. Protein: CASSGGDRGPETQYF. This rearrangement joins TRBV28 to TRBJ2-5; TRBD1 aligns across 8 bases. The CDR3 spans 15 residues. Germline trimming cut 5 bases from V and 5 bases from J; bases unmatched to any gene: 10. Germline V CDR1 and CDR2: MDHEN, SYDVKM.

This clone was detected ten times or more. The V call is TRBV2, the J call TRBJ2-4; D remains unclear. Germline V CDR1 and CDR2: SNHLY, FYNNEI. V lost 7 bases to trimming and J lost 0 bases, with 10 bases between them. This CDR3 contains 14 residues. CDR3 DNA sequence: TGTGCCAGCAAGGCCGAGGTAGCCAAAAACATTCAGTACTTC. Translation gives CASKAEVAKNIQYF. The variable domain in full, completed from reference TRBV2 and TRBJ2-4, reads EPEVTQTPSHQVTQMGQEVILRCVPISNHLYFYWYRQILGQKVEFLVSFYNNEISEKSEIFDDQFSVERPDGSNFTLKIRSTKLEDSAMYFCASKAEVAKNIQYFGAGTRLSVL.

The chain is built from TRBV19 and TRBJ1-4; 7 nucleotides line up with TRBD1. J gave up 8 bases and V 3 bases, and 15 bases lay outside the gene matches. This CDR3 region has 17 residues. Germline V lookup: CDR1 LNHDA, CDR2 SQIVND (reference sequence). The CDR3 protein is CASSIQTGRRGNEKLFF. As DNA, the CDR3 is TGTGCCAGTAGTATCCAGACAGGGAGGAGAGGCAACGAAAAACTGTTTTTT. Variable domain in full (rest from reference TRBV19 and TRBJ1-4): DGGITQSPKYLFRKEGQNVTLSCEQNLNHDAMYWYRQDPGQGLRLIYYSQIVNDFQKGDIAEGYSVSREKKESFPLTVTSAQKNPTAFYLCASSIQTGRRGNEKLFFGSGTQLSVL.

This clone has just a few counts. V gene TRBV5-4 combines with J gene TRBJ2-1, with 7 bases that match TRBD2. V lost 7 bases to trimming and J lost 3 bases; unmatched junction nucleotides: 7. The germline gives CDR1 SGHNT, CDR2 YYREEE (reference sequence). This CDR3 has 14 amino acids. CDR3: CASSSSGHYNEQFF. In nucleotides, the CDR3 is TGTGCCAGCTCGTCTAGCGGACACTACAATGAGCAGTTCTTC.

This clone was detected only a few times. This chain links TRBV6-5 with TRBJ1-2, with 10 bases lining up with TRBD1. The junction had 8 bases not matched to a gene; V was cut back by 6 bases and J by 4 bases. The CDR3 is 15 residues long. Per the germline V gene, CDR1 is MNHEY and CDR2 is SVGAGI. CDR3 protein: CASSPRQGAVYGYTF. Here the CDR3 DNA reads TGTGCCAGCAGCCCGAGACAGGGGGCGGTCTATGGCTACACCTTC.

DNA of the CDR3: TGTGCCAGCAGTTTACGAGGGGATACCTACAATGAGCAGTTCTTC. Translated, it gives CASSLRGDTYNEQFF. The V gene is TRBV6-5, the J gene TRBJ2-1; possibly TRBD1 or TRBD2 for D (5 bases each). The CDR3 has 15 amino acids. V lost 4 bases to trimming and J lost 2 bases, with 12 bases between them. Germline CDR1 and CDR2: MNHEY and SVGAGI.

The chain is built from TRBV7-9 and TRBJ2-1; 11 positions match TRBD1. The ends lost 5 bases at V and 6 bases at J; junction bases unmatched: 6. Per the germline V gene, CDR1 is SEHNR and CDR2 is FQNEAQ (reference sequence). The CDR3 totals 15 residues. The CDR3 here is CASSDTGTGGNEQFF. Written as DNA, the CDR3 is TGTGCCAGCAGCGACACCGGGACAGGGGGCAATGAGCAGTTCTTC.

This clone appeared a few times. This same CDR3 is encoded by further DNA sequences in the sample. The chain uses TRBV5-1 and TRBJ2-5, with 8 bases matching TRBD2. Trimming took 0 bases from V and 1 from J; bases not matched to a gene: 2. CDR1 is SGHRS, CDR2 YFSETQ, per germline. The CDR3 is 15 amino acids. The CDR3: CASSLGLAGQETQYF. As DNA, the CDR3 is TGCGCCAGCAGCTTGGGGCTAGCGGGCCAAGAGACCCAGTACTTC.

J is TRBJ2-7 and V is TRBV6-6, with a tentative D call TRBD2 (5 bases). Germline loops: CDR1 MNHNY, CDR2 SVGAGI (reference sequence). The V end lost 0 bases, the J end lost 3 bases, and 15 bases lay between the germline ends. The CDR3 is 16 amino acids. The CDR3 DNA is TGTGCCAGCAGTTACTCGGGCCTAGCAGATTTCTACGAGCAGTACTTC. This gives the protein CASSYSGLADFYEQYF.

The chain couples TRBV10-1 to TRBJ1-1, with D unclear. In germline, CDR1 is WNHNN, CDR2 SYGVQD (reference sequence). The CDR3 loop spans 13 amino acids. V dropped 4 bases and J dropped 0 bases, with 6 bases sitting between them. CDR3 sequence (DNA): TGCGCCAGCAGTGTGACACTGAACACTGAAGCTTTCTTT. Its translation is CASSVTLNTEAFF.

This clone was seen once. The chain carries TRBV5-1 and TRBJ2-7; 8 bases align to TRBD1. Germline loops: CDR1 SGHRS, CDR2 YFSETQ. The CDR3 is 16 residues long. The junction had 10 bases not matched to a gene; V was cut back by 3 bases and J by 2 bases. The CDR3 protein is CASSYPPGQATYEQYF. CDR3 in DNA: TGCGCCAGCAGCTACCCTCCGGGACAGGCGACCTACGAGCAGTACTTC. Full variable domain (outside the CDR3, taken from reference TRBV5-1 and TRBJ2-7): KAGVTQTPRYLIKTRGQQVTLSCSPISGHRSVSWYQQTPGQGLQFLFEYFSETQRNKGNFPGRFSGRQFSNSRSEMNVSTLELGDSALYLCASSYPPGQATYEQYFGPGTRLTVT.

The chain links TRBV25-1 to TRBJ2-7, with TRBD1 as a possible D gene (6 bases). The CDR3 contains 17 residues. Germline assignment: CDR1 MGHDK and CDR2 SYGVNS. Trimming cost V 2 bases and J 7 bases, with 24 bases left between them. The CDR3 DNA sequence: TGTGCCAGCAGTGAAGTAGAGGGGGTGACCCTTTATGAGGAGCAGTACTTC. This encodes CASSEVEGVTLYEEQYF.

Concerning this clone: A much larger clone is a single base away; this may be a read error. Other DNA sequences of this sample code for an identical CDR3. The rearrangement links TRBV7-2 to TRBJ2-7, with TRBD2 matching over 7 bases. The germline V gene has CDR1 SGHTA and CDR2 FQGNSA. The J segment lost 0 bases and the V segment lost 5 bases, leaving 4 bases of the junction unmatched. This CDR3 has 14 residues. The chain's CDR3 is CASSLQRDSYEQYF. The CDR3 DNA sequence: TGTGCCAGCAGCCTGCAGCGGGACTCCTACGAGCAGTACTTC.

V gene TRBV12-2 combines with J gene TRBJ2-1; the DNA was not used to check the table's D call, TRBD2. TRBV12-2 is a listed pseudogene. The CDR3 runs 17 residues. CDR3 DNA: TGTGCAAGTCGCTTCGTTACTAGCGGGCTATCCTACAATGAGCAGTTCTTC. Residues: CASRFVTSGLSYNEQFF.

This clone was observed many times. The chain carries TRBV27 and TRBJ1-1; no clear D. V lost 2 bases and J 6 bases, leaving 10 bases between the germline ends. The germline gives CDR1 MNHEY, CDR2 SMNVEV (reference sequence). The CDR3 runs to 13 residues. In DNA, the CDR3 is TGTGCCAGCAGTTTAGTATGGAAGTCTGAAGCTTTCTTT. This codes for CASSLVWKSEAFF.

This sequence joins TRBV7-9 and TRBJ2-7; TRBD2 agrees at 12 bases. The ends lost 5 bases at V and 4 bases at J; junction bases unmatched: 3. The V gene's germline CDR1 is SEHNR and CDR2 FQNEAQ (reference sequence). This CDR3 is built from 14 residues. CDR3 loop: CASSQGTSGYEQYF. The CDR3 DNA is TGTGCCAGCAGCCAAGGGACTAGCGGGTACGAGCAGTACTTC.

This clone was recorded a few times. The same CDR3 also results from other DNA sequences found in this sample. V and J are TRBV11-2 and TRBJ2-2; perhaps TRBD1 as D (6 bases). The CDR3 is 16 residues long. The germline V gene encodes CDR1 SGHAT and CDR2 FQNNGV. Trimming shortened V by 6 bases and J by 0 bases, and 14 bases separated the two germline ends. CDR3 DNA sequence: TGTGCCAGCAGTTCCGCCCGGACAGCGAACACCGGGGAGCTGTTTTTT. Amino acids: CASSSARTANTGELFF.

This clone was observed a few times. V is TRBV28 and J is TRBJ1-5; 8 bases line up with TRBD1. CDR3 length equals 12 residues. Germline CDR1 and CDR2: MDHEN and SYDVKM. V lost 7 bases, J lost 7 bases, and 3 bases stayed unmatched. The CDR3 region has the DNA TGTGCCAGCAACGACAGGGGACAGCCCCAGCATTTT. Encoded protein: CASNDRGQPQHF. Full variable domain (remainder filled in from reference TRBV28 and TRBJ1-5): DVKVTQSSRYLVKRTGEKVFLECVQDMDHENMFWYRQDPGLGLRLIYFSYDVKMKEKGDIPEGYSVSREKKERFSLILESASTNQTSMYLCASNDRGQPQHFGDGTRLSIL.

The chain employs TRBV6-5 and TRBJ2-1; D is perhaps TRBD2 (6 bases). The length of the CDR3 is 14 residues. V shed 7 bases and J shed 1 base, with 11 bases lying between them. Germline V gene sequence: CDR1 MNHEY, CDR2 SVGAGI. CDR3 coding DNA: TGTGCCAGCACCCGAGGGACTTCCTACAATGAGCAGTTCTTC. As protein: CASTRGTSYNEQFF.

The chain employs TRBV10-3 and TRBJ2-7, with D perhaps being TRBD1 or TRBD2 (5 bases each). Germline V gene sequence: CDR1 ENHRY, CDR2 SYGVKD. The CDR3 loop spans 14 amino acids. Trimming removed 3 bases at V and 2 bases at J, with 11 bases between. CDR3 coding DNA: TGTGCCATCAGTGACCTCGGGGCGGCCTACGAGCAGTACTTC. It yields the protein CAISDLGAAYEQYF.

There are many counts of this clone. The rearrangement links TRBV5-1 to TRBJ2-7; 11 bases map to TRBD2. Trimming cost V 0 bases and J 3 bases; bases outside gene matches: 5. Germline assignment: CDR1 SGHRS and CDR2 YFSETQ. CDR3 length: 16 amino acids. This chain's CDR3 is CASSLVSGRALYEQYF. CDR3 coding DNA: TGCGCCAGCAGCTTGGTTAGCGGGAGGGCCCTCTACGAGCAGTACTTC.

This clone has a single count. The rearrangement links TRBV7-7 to TRBJ2-5; D not certain. CDR1 and CDR2 from the germline V gene are SSHAT and FNYEAQ (reference sequence). Trimming removed 5 bases at V and 5 bases at J, with 12 bases between. The CDR3 totals 13 residues. The CDR3 loop is CASSPPPGETQYF. DNA of the CDR3: TGTGCCAGCAGCCCCCCCCCGGGTGAGACCCAGTACTTC.

In its sample, this clone was seen a few times. V and J are TRBV7-8 and TRBJ2-7; D is possibly TRBD2 (6 bases). CDR1 is SGHVS, CDR2 FQNEAQ, per germline. The V end was cut by 3 bases, the J end by 2 bases, with 17 bases between. The CDR3 totals 16 residues. The CDR3 sequence is CASSFRAGGIAYEQYF. The CDR3, as DNA: TGTGCCAGCAGCTTCAGGGCGGGCGGGATAGCCTACGAGCAGTACTTC.